This T cell receptor beta chain was sequenced for a study of identical twins. General study results and limits: Invariant MAIT and iNKT cells could partly confound zero-insertion analyses. Interpretation of the results relied on cross-sectional statistical analysis and not on following the same donors.

Trimming removed 0 bases from V and 6 bases from J; junction bases left unmatched: 7. This CDR3 is built from 15 residues. Per germline, CDR1 LNHNV and CDR2 YYDKDF (reference sequence). This clonotype was recorded many times. Its antigen is as yet unknown. TCRdb reanalysed the 5' RACE reads using MiXCR and keeps one entry per CDR3 protein. The sample holds hundreds of thousands of distinct CDR3 sequences, around a tenth seen once. Specimen: memory (CD45RO+) T cells sorted from blood. The rearrangement joins TRBV15 to TRBJ2-7; 8 bases are a match to TRBD1. This clonotype originated in a woman aged 18-30 years in good health. CDR3 DNA sequence: TGTGCCACCAGCAGAGATTTCACAGGGGGAGGCGAGCAGTACTTC. Protein: CATSRDFTGGGEQYF.